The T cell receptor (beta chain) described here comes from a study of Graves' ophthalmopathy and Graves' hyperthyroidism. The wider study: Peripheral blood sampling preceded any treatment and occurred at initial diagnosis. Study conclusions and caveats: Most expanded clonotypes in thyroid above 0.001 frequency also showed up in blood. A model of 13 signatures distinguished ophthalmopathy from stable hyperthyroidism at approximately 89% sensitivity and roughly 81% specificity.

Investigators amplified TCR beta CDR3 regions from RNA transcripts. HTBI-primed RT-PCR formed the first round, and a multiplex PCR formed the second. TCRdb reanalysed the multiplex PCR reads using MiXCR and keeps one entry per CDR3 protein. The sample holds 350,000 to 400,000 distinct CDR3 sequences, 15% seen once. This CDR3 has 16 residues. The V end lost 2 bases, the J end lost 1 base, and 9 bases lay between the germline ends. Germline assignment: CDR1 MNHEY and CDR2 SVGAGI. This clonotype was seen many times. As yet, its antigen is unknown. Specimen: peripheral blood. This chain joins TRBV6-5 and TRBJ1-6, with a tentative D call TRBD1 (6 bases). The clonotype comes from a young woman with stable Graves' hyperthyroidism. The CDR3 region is CASSYDRWSYNSPLHF. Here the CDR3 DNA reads TGTGCCAGCAGTTACGACAGGTGGTCCTATAATTCACCCCTCCACTTT.